The clone carrying this T cell receptor (beta chain) was observed a few times. Its antigen is currently unknown. Method: immunoSEQ multiplex PCR; TCRdb's copy keeps in-frame clones and lacks some. The data contain 100,000 or so clones, approximately 90% of them singletons. The CDR3 runs 17 residues. The V end was cut by 1 base, the J end by 4 bases, with 14 bases between. Germline loops: CDR1 SGHTA, CDR2 FQGNSA. The data were taken from a study of T cell responses to AZD1222 COVID-19 vaccine. Whole-study results and caveats: Spike-specific TCRs gained breadth and depth after people received two AZD1222 doses. Every sample of the repertoires postdated the peak T cell response. Clonal diversity was possibly underestimated; the donors were predominantly white British and more often female. Nearly half of unique spike-specific TCRs reportedly avoided B.1.351 and B.1.1.7 mutated regions.

The chain joins TRBV7-2 to TRBJ1-6; D ambiguous. The sequence came from an adult who received the AZD1222 COVID-19 vaccine. The sequenced sample was peripheral blood, obtained 28 days after the second AZD1222 dose. CDR3 amino acids: CASSLGLAGGYNSPLHF. DNA for the CDR3: TGTGCCAGCAGCTTAGGACTCGCGGGAGGATATAATTCACCCCTCCACTTT.